This T cell receptor beta chain was sequenced for a study of cytomegalovirus exposure and HLA in healthy donors. Study details: Tens of millions of unique TCRs from HLA-typed donors made up an early data release. Study outcomes and limitations: Available immune exposure information covered CMV serostatus only. Many donors shared some public TCRs, even though most TCR sequences were rare.

In regard to this clone: Its specificity is unknown.

Primers: 60 Vbeta forward and 13 Jbeta reverse. Produced via immunoSEQ multiplex PCR; TCRdb's table is partial and in-frame only. The sample records over 95,000 clones, approximately 80% being singletons. V was pared by 6 bases and J by 7 bases, with 7 bases of the junction left unmatched. Per germline, CDR1 KGHSH and CDR2 LQKENI. The CDR3 covers 15 residues. Sequenced material: PBMCs. The TCR originated in a woman aged 30 to 39 in good health and CMV-seropositive. This chain joins TRBV18 and TRBJ2-1, with 12 bases that match TRBD2. CDR3 amino acids: CASSQTSGRSNEQFF. The DNA of the CDR3 is TGTGCCAGCTCCCAGACTAGCGGGAGAAGTAATGAGCAGTTCTTC.